The 21 T cell receptor beta chains below were found in one sample sequenced in a study of OX40 agonist ivuxolimab in advanced cancers. Using immunoSEQ multiplex PCR, the repertoire was profiled, and TCRdb retains in-frame clones only, with some absent. This sample has about 73,000 clones, with 80% to 90% found just once. The sequences come from CD4+ or CD8+ T cells sorted from blood, collected in a trial of the OX40 agonist ivuxolimab. The receptors were gathered from an adult with an advanced solid tumor such as melanoma, head and neck, liver or kidney cancer.

The V and J genes are TRBV5-1 and TRBJ1-6; D gene ambiguous. The CDR3 is 15 amino acids. Trimming removed 0 bases at V and 3 bases at J, with 7 bases between. Germline lookup yields CDR1 SGHRS and CDR2 YFSETQ. The CDR3: CASSLVPDYNSPLHF. The DNA of the CDR3 is TGCGCCAGCAGCTTGGTCCCGGACTATAATTCACCCCTCCACTTT. Together with reference TRBV5-1 and TRBJ1-6, the CDR3 gives the full variable domain: KAGVTQTPRYLIKTRGQQVTLSCSPISGHRSVSWYQQTPGQGLQFLFEYFSETQRNKGNFPGRFSGRQFSNSRSEMNVSTLELGDSALYLCASSLVPDYNSPLHFGNGTRLTVT.

This rearrangement joins TRBV5-1 to TRBJ1-1, with D perhaps matching TRBD1 (5 bases). The V and J ends lost 3 bases and 5 bases respectively, with 11 bases between them. The CDR3 has 13 residues. Germline assignment: CDR1 SGHRS and CDR2 YFSETQ. The CDR3 nucleotides are TGCGCCAGCAGCTACTCAGGGTTTACTGAAGCTTTCTTT. Translated, it gives CASSYSGFTEAFF. The variable domain in full, with the rest retrieved from reference TRBV5-1 and TRBJ1-1, is KAGVTQTPRYLIKTRGQQVTLSCSPISGHRSVSWYQQTPGQGLQFLFEYFSETQRNKGNFPGRFSGRQFSNSRSEMNVSTLELGDSALYLCASSYSGFTEAFFGQGTRLTVV.

V is TRBV10-3 and J is TRBJ2-5, with D possibly TRBD1 on 6 matching bases. The germline V gene has CDR1 ENHRY and CDR2 SYGVKD. The V gene lost 4 bases and the J gene lost 2 bases, with 14 bases spanning the gap. The CDR3 spans 15 residues. The CDR3 DNA is TGTGCCATCAGTGCGCAGGGGATCAGGCAAGAGACCCAGTACTTC. It is translated as CAISAQGIRQETQYF.

V and J are TRBV7-9 and TRBJ1-1; the D is unclear. With 1 base removed from V and 1 base from J, the gap between germline ends came to 7 bases. The CDR3 spans 14 residues. Germline assignment: CDR1 SEHNR and CDR2 FQNEAQ (reference sequence). The CDR3 DNA reads as TGTGCCAGCAGCTTAGAGGGAAGGAACACTGAAGCTTTCTTT. Residues: CASSLEGRNTEAFF. The full variable domain, in which reference TRBV7-9 and TRBJ1-1 provide the parts outside the CDR3, is DTGVSQNPRHKITKRGQNVTFRCDPISEHNRLYWYRQTLGQGPEFLTYFQNEAQLEKSRLLSDRFSAERPKGSFSTLEIQRTEQGDSAMYLCASSLEGRNTEAFFGQGTRLTVV.

The genes are TRBV5-1 and TRBJ2-5, with TRBD2 matching over 7 bases. Per the germline V gene, CDR1 is SGHRS and CDR2 is YFSETQ. The CDR3 is made up of 14 amino acids. After removal of 0 bases from V and 5 bases from J, the junction contained 4 bases not matched to a gene. In nucleotides, the CDR3 is TGCGCCAGCAGCTTGGTCGTTAGCGGGGAGACCCAGTACTTC. Translation gives CASSLVVSGETQYF.

The chain is built from TRBV12-5 and TRBJ2-5; D possibly corresponds to TRBD2 (6 bases). CDR1 and CDR2 (germline): LGHNT, FRNRAP. Trimming shortened V by 4 bases and J by 7 bases, and 19 bases separated the two germline ends. CDR3 length: 15 amino acids. CDR3 sequence reads: CASGSRGPLEGTQYF. In DNA form, the CDR3 reads TGTGCTAGTGGTTCCCGTGGTCCCTTGGAGGGGACCCAGTACTTC. Full variable domain (outside the CDR3, taken from reference TRBV12-5 and TRBJ2-5): DARVTQTPRHKVTEMGQEVTMRCQPILGHNTVFWYRQTMMQGLELLAYFRNRAPLDDSGMPKDRFSAEMPDATLATLKIQPSEPRDSAVYFCASGSRGPLEGTQYFGPGTRLLVL.

The chain recombines TRBV4-2 with TRBJ2-5; 13 nucleotides match TRBD2. The DNA end favors TRBJ2-7, so the J call may be wrong. Per germline, CDR1 LGHNA and CDR2 YNFKEQ. The CDR3 has 16 residues. This CDR3 is CASSPRLAGGSHEQYF. The CDR3 DNA sequence: TGTGCCAGCAGCCCCCGACTAGCGGGAGGTTCCCACGAGCAGTACTTC.

The chain combines TRBV10-3 with TRBJ2-1; TRBD1 matches at 10 bases. J gave up 3 bases and V 6 bases, and 5 bases lay outside the gene matches. Germline-derived CDR1 and CDR2 are ENHRY and SYGVKD. CDR3 length equals 15 residues. CDR3 coding DNA: TGTGCCATCAGGGACAGGGGGGGCCTCTACAATGAGCAGTTCTTC. As protein: CAIRDRGGLYNEQFF.

This sequence joins TRBV19 and TRBJ2-1; maybe TRBD1 (7 bases). The CDR3 is 15 amino acids. V shed 7 bases and J shed 3 bases, with 16 bases lying between them. CDR1 is LNHDA and CDR2 is SQIVND in the germline V gene (reference sequence). The CDR3 region is CASTTTGTGYNEQFF. The CDR3 coding sequence is TGTGCCAGTACTACGACAGGGACTGGCTACAATGAGCAGTTCTTC.

The chain employs TRBV6-6 and TRBJ2-5; 8 bases agree with TRBD1. The CDR3 has 14 amino acids. The V gene's germline CDR1 is MNHNY and CDR2 SVGAGI (reference sequence). Trimming took 0 bases from V and 5 from J; bases not matched to a gene: 2. Here the CDR3 DNA reads TGTGCCAGCAGTTACTCCCCAGGGGGCGAGACCCAGTACTTC. It is translated as CASSYSPGGETQYF.

V is TRBV30 and J is TRBJ1-3; no reliable D call. Germline values: CDR1 GTSNPN, CDR2 SVGIG (reference sequence). This CDR3 is 13 amino acids long. Deletions cut 3 bases from V and 3 bases from J, with 9 bases between. The CDR3 loop is CAWRHGNGNTIYF. CDR3 in DNA: TGTGCCTGGAGACACGGGAATGGAAACACCATATATTTT. The whole variable domain, remainder taken from reference TRBV30 and TRBJ1-3, is SQTIHQWPATLVQPVGSPLSLECTVEGTSNPNLYWYRQAAGRGLQLLFYSVGIGQISSEVPQNLSASRPQDRQFILSSKKLLLSDSGFYLCAWRHGNGNTIYFGEGSWLTVV.

This rearrangement joins TRBV7-3 to TRBJ1-1; 7 nucleotides agree with TRBD1. V was pared by 2 bases and J by 6 bases, with 9 bases of the junction left unmatched. Per the germline V gene, CDR1 is SGHTA and CDR2 is FQGTGA. The CDR3 spans 15 residues. This CDR3 reads CASSLGDSPSAEAFF. In DNA, the CDR3 is TGTGCCAGCAGCTTAGGGGACAGCCCCTCTGCTGAAGCTTTCTTT.

As DNA, the CDR3 is TGTGCCAGCAGTCACCTAGAGAGCTACGAGCAGTACTTC. This sequence encodes CASSHLESYEQYF. V is TRBV2 and J is TRBJ2-7; no clear D. The V end lost 5 bases, the J end lost 3 bases, and 11 bases lay between the germline ends. There are 13 residues in the CDR3. In germline, CDR1 is SNHLY, CDR2 FYNNEI. Complete variable domain (other parts from reference TRBV2 and TRBJ2-7): EPEVTQTPSHQVTQMGQEVILRCVPISNHLYFYWYRQILGQKVEFLVSFYNNEISEKSEIFDDQFSVERPDGSNFTLKIRSTKLEDSAMYFCASSHLESYEQYFGPGTRLTVT.

The rearrangement joins TRBV2 to TRBJ1-5; D is unresolved. Germline V gene lookup returns CDR1 SNHLY and CDR2 FYNNEI. This CDR3 comprises 13 residues. The V gene lost 1 base and the J gene lost 7 bases, with 8 bases spanning the gap. CDR3 nucleotide sequence: TGTGCCAGCAGTGAAGACGTTGCACAGCCCCAGCATTTT. Amino acids: CASSEDVAQPQHF. The full variable domain, completed using reference TRBV2 and TRBJ1-5, is EPEVTQTPSHQVTQMGQEVILRCVPISNHLYFYWYRQILGQKVEFLVSFYNNEISEKSEIFDDQFSVERPDGSNFTLKIRSTKLEDSAMYFCASSEDVAQPQHFGDGTRLSIL.

The V call is TRBV15, the J call TRBJ1-1; tentatively, D is TRBD1 (5 bases). The CDR3 has 14 residues. V lost 0 bases, J lost 3 bases, and 8 bases lay in between. Germline V gives CDR1 LNHNV, CDR2 YYDKDF (reference sequence). The CDR3 DNA is TGTGCCACCAGCAGAGAGACGGGGGACACTGAAGCTTTCTTT. This encodes CATSRETGDTEAFF.

The chain employs TRBV7-3 and TRBJ2-2, with D perhaps TRBD2 (6 bases). V gave up 5 bases and J gave up 2 bases, with 18 bases separating them. Per the germline V gene, CDR1 is SGHTA and CDR2 is FQGTGA. This CDR3 has 17 amino acids. The CDR3 protein is CASSPAPSARNTGELFF. The DNA of the CDR3 is TGTGCCAGCAGCCCAGCCCCTAGCGCAAGAAACACCGGGGAGCTGTTTTTT.

The chain carries TRBV5-1 and TRBJ2-7; 9 bases are shared with TRBD2. The CDR3 covers 15 residues. Germline loops: CDR1 SGHRS, CDR2 YFSETQ. V was clipped by 0 bases and J by 5 bases; unmatched bases: 6. The CDR3 loop is CASSLDGTSYDEQYF. CDR3 sequence (DNA): TGCGCCAGCAGCTTGGACGGGACTAGCTACGACGAGCAGTACTTC.

V usage is TRBV15 and J usage is TRBJ1-5, with D perhaps TRBD1 (5 bases). This CDR3 has 16 amino acids. The germline V gene encodes CDR1 LNHNV and CDR2 YYDKDF (reference sequence). The V and J ends lost 0 bases and 1 base respectively, with 10 bases between them. This CDR3 reads CATSRDLGTSNQPQHF. In DNA form, the CDR3 reads TGTGCCACCAGCAGAGATCTGGGGACGAGCAATCAGCCCCAGCATTTT.

The chain has TRBV5-1 and TRBJ2-7; D is undetermined. CDR1 SGHRS and CDR2 YFSETQ come from the germline V gene. This CDR3 has 12 amino acids. Trimming took 0 bases from V and 6 from J, leaving 7 bases between them. DNA of the CDR3: TGCGCCAGCAGCTTGGGGGTGGGCGAGCAGTACTTC. It translates to CASSLGVGEQYF.

A note on this clone: Other DNA sequences of this sample code for an identical CDR3. Here the CDR3 reads CASSVDGVNTEAFF. In DNA form, the CDR3 reads TGTGCCAGCAGCGTAGATGGTGTGAACACTGAAGCTTTCTTT. This sequence joins TRBV9 and TRBJ1-1; D gene unclear. Trimming stripped 0 bases from V and 0 bases from J, with 6 bases between. The CDR3 covers 14 residues. CDR1 is SGDLS and CDR2 is YYNGEE in the germline V gene.

This clone was seen a handful of times. The chain has TRBV15 and TRBJ2-3; possibly TRBD1 for D (5 bases). Germline values: CDR1 LNHNV, CDR2 YYDKDF (reference sequence). V was shortened by 4 bases and J by 8 bases, with 13 bases between the two germline ends. The CDR3 is made up of 13 amino acids. As DNA, the CDR3 is TGTGCCACCAGCACAGGGTCTCTCGCTACGCAGTATTTT. Translation: CATSTGSLATQYF.